The rows below give T cell receptor beta chains drawn from one sample of a study of cytomegalovirus exposure and HLA in healthy donors. Data came from immunoSEQ multiplex PCR; TCRdb stores just in-frame clones and leaves some out. The table has hundreds of thousands of clones, 70% to 80% seen once; the top ten hold around 4%. Sequencing used PBMCs. These receptors were collected from a male donor in good health and CMV-seronegative. The CDR3 runs from the conserved cysteine through the conserved F or W. The order of the fields is V gene, D gene, clone size, J gene, CDR3 DNA, CDR3 protein. A D gene is named only where the DNA matches it firmly. Not every row has a clone size; where given, it reads once, few, many or a size class.

TRBV7-3	TRBD1	few	TRBJ2-7	TGTGCCAGCAGCTTAGGACCCGGGACAGGTCGGGAGCAGTACTTC	CASSLGPGTGREQYF
TRBV11-3	TRBD2	few	TRBJ2-3	TGTGCCAGCAGCTTAGGTCTCGCCGGGACTAGCGGAGATACGCAGTATTTT	CASSLGLAGTSGDTQYF
TRBV5-1	TRBD1	once	TRBJ2-2	TGCGCCAGCAGCGTGTCGACAGGGGGAACCGGGGAGCTGTTTTTT	CASSVSTGGTGELFF
TRBV9	NA	NA	TRBJ1-1	TGTGCCAGCAGCGTAAGCTTATCTCCGGGGGAGGGCGGTGCTTTCTTT	CASSVSLSPGEGGAFF
TRBV5-1	TRBD2	NA	TRBJ2-2	TGCGCCAGCAGCTTGGGACTAGCGGGAGGGTCCTTAAACACCGGGGAGCTGTTTTTT	CASSLGLAGGSLNTGELFF
TRBV9	TRBD1	few	TRBJ2-7	TGTGCCAGCAGCGTAGGAGGACAGGGCGCCTACGAGCAGTACTTC	CASSVGGQGAYEQYF
TRBV7-3	TRBD2	NA	TRBJ2-2	TGTGCCAGCAGCCAAAATCCTAGCGGGAGGGGGAACACCGGGGAGCTGTTTTTT	CASSQNPSGRGNTGELFF
TRBV5-1	NA	few	TRBJ2-7	TGCGCCAGCAGCCCGGTGGCGGGGAATAACGAGCAGTACTTC	CASSPVAGNNEQYF
TRBV5-1	TRBD1	few	TRBJ1-5	TGCGCCAGCAGCTGGGGGACAGGGGATAGCAATCAGCCCCAGCATTTT	CASSWGTGDSNQPQHF
TRBV7-6	TRBD2	NA	TRBJ2-1	TGTGCCAGCAGCTTAAGGGGACTAGCGGCCTCGAGGGGCTATGAGCAGTTCTTC	CASSLRGLAASRGYEQFF
TRBV25-1	TRBD2	few	TRBJ2-1	TGTGCCAGCAGTGAATTTGCGGGAGGGAACTACAATGAGCAGTTCTTC	CASSEFAGGNYNEQFF
TRBV18	NA	NA	TRBJ1-5	TGTGCCAGCTCACCAAGAGAGGGAGGCAATCAGCCCCAGCATTTT	CASSPREGGNQPQHF
TRBV5-1	NA	NA	TRBJ1-1	TGCGCCAGCAGCTTTACAGGCCCCGGTGAAGCTTTCTTT	CASSFTGPGEAFF
TRBV28	NA	NA	TRBJ1-2	TGTGCCAGCAGCTTCCCACGGAGGGGACGGGGCTACACCTTC	CASSFPRRGRGYTF
TRBV5-1	TRBD1	once	TRBJ1-1	TGCGCCAGCAGCTTCAGCTGGACAGGAGAGACTGAAGCTTTCTTT	CASSFSWTGETEAFF
TRBV4-1	NA	NA	TRBJ1-5	TGCGCCAGCAGCCAAGGGGGGACACGCAAACAGCCCCAGCATTTT	CASSQGGTRKQPQHF
TRBV5-1	NA	NA	TRBJ2-2	TGCGCCAGCAGCCAGACCGGGGAGCTGTTTTTT	CASSQTGELFF
TRBV15	NA	NA	TRBJ2-7	TGTGCCACCAGCACGATGACTAGATCCTCCTACGAGCAGTACTTC	CATSTMTRSSYEQYF
TRBV5-4	TRBD2	NA	TRBJ2-1	TGTGCCAGCAGCTTGCCTAGCGGGGGACCTTACAATGAGCAGTTCTTC	CASSLPSGGPYNEQFF
TRBV10-1	TRBD2	once	TRBJ2-7	TGCGCCAGCAGTGACCCAACTAGCGGGAACTACGAGCAGTACTTC	CASSDPTSGNYEQYF
TRBV11-2	TRBD2	NA	TRBJ2-3	TGTGCCAGCAGTCGGAGCGGGAGAGTCACAGATACGCAGTATTTT	CASSRSGRVTDTQYF
TRBV7-9	NA	few	TRBJ2-1	TGTGCCAGCTCTGGCCCTAGCTTGACCTACAATGAGCAGTTCTTC	CASSGPSLTYNEQFF
TRBV14	TRBD1	NA	TRBJ2-4	TGTGCCAGCAGCCACGGACGGGGGACAGGGGGCAACATTCAGTACTTC	CASSHGRGTGGNIQYF
TRBV28	NA	once	TRBJ2-7	TGTGCCAGCAGTTTTTATCGCTCCTACGAGCAGTACTTC	CASSFYRSYEQYF
TRBV10-3	TRBD1	NA	TRBJ1-6	TGTGCCATCAGGGGGGGACAGAATTCACCCCTCCACTTT	CAIRGGQNSPLHF
TRBV10-2	TRBD1	few	TRBJ2-7	TGCGCCAGCAGGACCATACGACAGGGAGCATCCTACGAGCAGTACTTC	CASRTIRQGASYEQYF
TRBV10-1	TRBD2	NA	TRBJ2-2	TGCGCCCCCTTAGCGGGAGGGCCGGGCACCGGGGAGCTGTTTTTT	CAPLAGGPGTGELFF
TRBV28	NA	NA	TRBJ1-5	TGTGCCAGCAGTTTATTAGGAACAGAGACAAATCAGCCCCAGCATTTT	CASSLLGTETNQPQHF
TRBV5-6	NA	NA	TRBJ2-7	TGTGCCACCGCGAGGGCCTTGGATGCGCACGAGCAGTACTTC	CATARALDAHEQYF
TRBV2	TRBD1	NA	TRBJ1-2	TGTGCCAGTTGGACAGGGGCTTTCTATGGCTACACCTTC	CASWTGAFYGYTF
TRBV2	TRBD2	NA	TRBJ2-1	TGTGCCAGCCCGGCGATCGGTAGCGGGATCAGTCACAATGAGCAGTTCTTC	CASPAIGSGISHNEQFF
TRBV19	NA	NA	TRBJ1-1	TGTGCCAGTAGTATCACGGTGAACACTGAAGCTTTCTTT	CASSITVNTEAFF
TRBV9	TRBD1	NA	TRBJ2-7	TGTGCCAGCAGCGCCCGAGACAGGGGTGGGTACGAGCAGTACTTC	CASSARDRGGYEQYF
TRBV5-4	TRBD2	NA	TRBJ2-1	TGTGCCAGCAGCTTGGGGGCTAGCGGGAGTAAGTATGAGCAGTTCTTC	CASSLGASGSKYEQFF
TRBV5-1	TRBD1	NA	TRBJ2-1	TGCGCCAGCAGGGCCGGGACAGGGGCCGCCAATGAGCAGTTCTTC	CASRAGTGAANEQFF
TRBV2	TRBD2	once	TRBJ2-1	TGTGCCAGCAGTGGGACTAGCGGGAGTAGGAATGAGCAGTTCTTC	CASSGTSGSRNEQFF
TRBV28	TRBD1	NA	TRBJ1-2	TGTGCCAGCACTGGGACAGAATATGGCTACACCTTC	CASTGTEYGYTF
TRBV6-1	TRBD1	many	TRBJ1-5	TGTGCCAGCAGTGGACAGGGGGCGAATCAGCCCCAGCATTTT	CASSGQGANQPQHF
TRBV27	NA	NA	TRBJ2-7	TGTGCCAGCAGTTTATCATTAGCGGCCGCCTCCTACGAGCAGTACTTC	CASSLSLAAASYEQYF
TRBV14	TRBD1	NA	TRBJ2-3	TGTGCCAGTAAACCGGGACAGGGATTTTCGGATACGCAGTATTTT	CASKPGQGFSDTQYF
TRBV5-5	NA	NA	TRBJ2-7	TGTGCCAGCAGCTTAATGGTGGTCCAGGGGAGGGGGTACGAGCAGTACTTC	CASSLMVVQGRGYEQYF
TRBV6-5	TRBD1	NA	TRBJ2-2	TGTGCCAGCAGTCCGGGACAGGGGACCGGGGAGCTGTTTTTT	CASSPGQGTGELFF
TRBV4-1	TRBD1	NA	TRBJ1-4	TGCGCCAGCAGCCAATATGGACAGGTCAATGAAAAACTGTTTTTT	CASSQYGQVNEKLFF
TRBV7-3	TRBD2	NA	TRBJ2-1	TGTGCCAGCAGCACTTCGCGCGGGAGCGGGGGTGAGCAGTTCTTC	CASSTSRGSGGEQFF
TRBV9	TRBD2	NA	TRBJ2-2	TGTGCCAGCAGAACTAGCGGGAGTGCCGGGGAGCTGTTTTTT	CASRTSGSAGELFF
TRBV18	NA	NA	TRBJ2-3	TGTGCCAGCTCACCAGTCGAGGTTAGCACAGATACGCAGTATTTT	CASSPVEVSTDTQYF
TRBV7-8	TRBD2	NA	TRBJ2-1	TGTGCCAGCAGCCAGCTAGCGGGAGGAACCGACAATGAGCAGTTCTTC	CASSQLAGGTDNEQFF
TRBV6-6	TRBD2	NA	TRBJ2-1	TGTGCCAGCAGTTTCTCTAGCGGGAGGGCCGAAAATGAGCAGTTCTTC	CASSFSSGRAENEQFF
TRBV4-2	NA	once	TRBJ2-7	TGTGCCAGCAGCCAAGATGGCATCTACGAGCAGTACTTC	CASSQDGIYEQYF
TRBV25-1	NA	NA	TRBJ1-1	TGTGCCAGCAGTGAGGGACACGGGACCAGGACCACTGAAGCTTTCTTT	CASSEGHGTRTTEAFF
TRBV5-4	TRBD1	once	TRBJ2-5	TGTGCCAGCAGCTTGGCCGGACAGGGGGCAAGGGGGACCCAGTACTTC	CASSLAGQGARGTQYF
TRBV6-1	TRBD1	NA	TRBJ1-2	TGTGCCAGCATCAAAGGGGACAGCACTAACTATGGCTACACCTTC	CASIKGDSTNYGYTF
TRBV7-2	TRBD1	NA	TRBJ1-2	TGTGCCAGCAGCACCGAAACAGGGGTCTATGGCTACACCTTC	CASSTETGVYGYTF